These 4 T cell receptor beta chains were all obtained from the same sample, sequenced in a study of blood T cell repertoires in COVID-19. Method: immunoSEQ multiplex PCR; TCRdb's copy keeps in-frame clones and lacks some. Altogether under 300,000 clones are present, approximately 86% being singletons, with the ten largest covering about 12%. The sequencing input was peripheral blood. All receptors come from a woman in her 70s with COVID-19, enrolled during active disease.

This chain connects TRBV5-1 to TRBJ2-7, with 10 bases fitting TRBD2. The ends lost 4 bases at V and 0 bases at J; junction bases unmatched: 7. Germline lookup yields CDR1 SGHRS and CDR2 YFSETQ. The CDR3 extends over 16 amino acids. The CDR3 sequence: CASSPTGTSVSYEQYF. The CDR3 region has the DNA TGCGCCAGCAGCCCAACCGGGACTAGCGTCTCCTACGAGCAGTACTTC.

The V call is TRBV7-3, the J call TRBJ2-7, with TRBD2 as a possible D gene (5 bases). CDR1 SGHTA and CDR2 FQGTGA come from the germline V gene. Deletions cut 5 bases from V and 1 base from J, with 9 bases between. The CDR3 is 13 residues long. CDR3 in amino acids: CASSLGVSYEQYF. CDR3 sequence (DNA): TGTGCCAGCAGCCTCGGGGTTTCCTACGAGCAGTACTTC.

This chain connects TRBV18 to TRBJ1-2; no clear D. The CDR3 covers 13 residues. Germline assignment: CDR1 KGHSH and CDR2 LQKENI. Trimming cost V 2 bases and J 1 base, with 5 bases left between them. CDR3 DNA: TGTGCCAGCTCACCATCCCGTAACTATGGCTACACCTTC. Translation: CASSPSRNYGYTF.

This sequence joins TRBV12-5 and TRBJ1-2; D remains ambiguous. The V gene's germline CDR1 is LGHNT and CDR2 FRNRAP. The CDR3 has 13 residues. V was shortened by 6 bases and J by 7 bases, with 15 bases between the two germline ends. The CDR3 coding sequence is TGTGCTAGTGGCCCTTCAGGTAGTCCTGGCTACACCTTC. It codes for CASGPSGSPGYTF.